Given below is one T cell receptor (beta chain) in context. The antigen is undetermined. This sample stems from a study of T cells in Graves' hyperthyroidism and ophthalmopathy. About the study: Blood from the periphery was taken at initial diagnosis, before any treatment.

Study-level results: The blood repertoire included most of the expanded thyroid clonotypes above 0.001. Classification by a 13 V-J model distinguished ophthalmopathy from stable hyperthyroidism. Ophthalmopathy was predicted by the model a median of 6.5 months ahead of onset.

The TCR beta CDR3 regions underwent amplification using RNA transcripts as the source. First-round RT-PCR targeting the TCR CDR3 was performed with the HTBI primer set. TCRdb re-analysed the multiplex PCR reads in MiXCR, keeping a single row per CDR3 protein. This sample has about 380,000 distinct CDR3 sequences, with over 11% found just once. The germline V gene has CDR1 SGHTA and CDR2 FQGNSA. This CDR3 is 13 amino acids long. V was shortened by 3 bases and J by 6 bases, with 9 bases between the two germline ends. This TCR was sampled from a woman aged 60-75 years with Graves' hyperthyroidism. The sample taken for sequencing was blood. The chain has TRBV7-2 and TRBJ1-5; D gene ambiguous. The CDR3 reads CASSLASGQPQHF. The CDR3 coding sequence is TGTGCCAGCAGCTTGGCATCCGGTCAGCCCCAGCATTTT.